This TCR beta chain came from a study of Graves' ophthalmopathy and Graves' hyperthyroidism. This clonotype was observed at least ten times. Other autoimmune diseases, uncontrolled infections, pregnancy or lactation led to the exclusion of patients. Beta-chain TCR CDR3 regions were amplified from RNA transcripts. The authors performed first-round RT-PCR with HTBI primers and then a second-round multiplex PCR. MiXCR was run by TCRdb on the multiplex PCR reads, yielding one entry per CDR3 protein. Of some 350,000 distinct CDR3 sequences in the sample, about a sixth were seen once. What was sequenced was peripheral blood. This TCR came from an adult woman with stable Graves' hyperthyroidism.

CDR3 coding DNA: TGTGCCACCAGTGATTTTCGGGGGACTGGGGCCAACGTCCTGACTTTC. Encoded protein: CATSDFRGTGANVLTF. The rearrangement links TRBV24-1 to TRBJ2-6, with D possibly being TRBD2 (6 bases). V was clipped by 1 base and J by 2 bases, with 8 bases between them. The CDR3 runs 16 residues. CDR1 and CDR2 from the germline V gene are KGHDR and SFDVKD.